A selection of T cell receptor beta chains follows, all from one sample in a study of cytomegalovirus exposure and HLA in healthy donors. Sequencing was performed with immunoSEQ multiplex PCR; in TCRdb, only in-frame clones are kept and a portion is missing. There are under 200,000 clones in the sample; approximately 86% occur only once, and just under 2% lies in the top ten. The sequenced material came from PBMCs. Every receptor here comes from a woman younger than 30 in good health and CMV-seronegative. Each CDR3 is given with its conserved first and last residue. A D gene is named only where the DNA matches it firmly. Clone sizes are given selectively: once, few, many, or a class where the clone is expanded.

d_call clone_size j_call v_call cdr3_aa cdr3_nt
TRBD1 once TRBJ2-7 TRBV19 CASSPDRGGEQYF TGTGCCAGTAGTCCGGACAGGGGTGGGGAGCAGTACTTC
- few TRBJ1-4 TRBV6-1 CASSSRREGEKLFF TGTGCCAGCAGCTCCCGGCGGGAGGGGGAAAAACTGTTTTTT
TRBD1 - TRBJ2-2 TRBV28 CASRTGEDTGELFF TGTGCCTCCAGGACAGGGGAGGACACCGGGGAGCTGTTTTTT
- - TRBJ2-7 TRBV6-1 CASSPKGTQYEQYF TGTGCCAGCAGTCCAAAAGGGACACAATACGAGCAGTACTTC
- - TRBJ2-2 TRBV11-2 CASSLDRAVTNTGELFF TGTGCCAGCAGCTTAGATCGTGCGGTTACAAACACCGGGGAGCTGTTTTTT
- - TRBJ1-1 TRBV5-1 CASSLVGGLREAFF TGCGCCAGCAGCTTAGTCGGGGGGTTAAGAGAAGCTTTCTTT
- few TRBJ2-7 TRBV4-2 CASSSGVVSYEQYF TGTGCCAGCAGCTCAGGGGTTGTGTCCTACGAGCAGTACTTC
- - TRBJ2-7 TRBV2 CASSEGGGGTLVVQYF TGTGCCAGCAGTGAGGGTGGCGGCGGGACCTTAGTTGTCCAGTACTTC
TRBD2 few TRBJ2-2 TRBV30 CAWSGREVTGELFF TGTGCCTGGAGTGGTCGGGAGGTCACCGGGGAGCTGTTTTTT
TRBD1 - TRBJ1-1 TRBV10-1 CASNAGGDGNTEAFF TGCGCCAGCAACGCAGGGGGCGATGGGAACACTGAAGCTTTCTTT
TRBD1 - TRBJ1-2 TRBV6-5 CASSYSKQGRGGYTF TGTGCCAGCAGTTACTCTAAACAGGGGCGTGGAGGCTACACCTTC
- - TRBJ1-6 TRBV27 CASRDLRGANSPLHF TGTGCCAGCAGGGATCTTCGGGGGGCTAATTCACCCCTCCACTTT
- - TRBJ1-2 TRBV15 CATSRDAQGYGYTF TGTGCCACCAGCAGAGATGCCCAGGGGTACGGCTACACCTTC
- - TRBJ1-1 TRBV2 CASSEEGVTEAFF TGTGCCAGCAGTGAAGAAGGGGTCACTGAAGCTTTCTTT
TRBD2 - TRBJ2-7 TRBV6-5 CASSDAGGGYEQYF TGTGCCAGCAGCGACGCGGGGGGGGGCTACGAGCAGTACTTC
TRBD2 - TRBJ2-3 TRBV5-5 CASSQGLAGEDTQYF TGTGCCAGCAGCCAGGGACTAGCGGGAGAAGATACGCAGTATTTT
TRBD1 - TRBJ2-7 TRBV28 CASSEGQAYEQYF TGTGCCAGCAGTGAGGGACAGGCCTACGAGCAGTACTTC
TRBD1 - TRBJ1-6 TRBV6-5 CASRGQGPSPLHF TGTGCCAGCAGGGGACAGGGGCCTTCACCCCTCCACTTT
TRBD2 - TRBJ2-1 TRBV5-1 CASTYSGLSSNNEQFF TGCGCCAGCACGTACTCGGGACTATCATCGAACAATGAGCAGTTCTTC
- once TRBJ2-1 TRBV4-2 CASSQAYSGQFF TGTGCCAGCAGCCAAGCCTATAGCGGGCAGTTCTTC
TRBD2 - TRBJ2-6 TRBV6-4 CASSEFMIAGGSGANVLTF TGTGCCAGCAGTGAGTTCATGATAGCGGGAGGAAGTGGGGCCAACGTCCTGACTTTC
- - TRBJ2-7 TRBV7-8 CASSLYGGIEQYF TGTGCCAGCAGCTTATATGGAGGGATTGAGCAGTACTTC
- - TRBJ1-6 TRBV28 CASRGLDSPLHF TGTGCCAGCAGAGGACTCGATTCACCCCTCCACTTT
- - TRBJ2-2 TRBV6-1 CASRYYLGELFF TGTGCCAGCAGGTACTATCTCGGGGAGCTGTTTTTT
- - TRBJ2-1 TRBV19 CASSTPGGRVNEQFF TGTGCCAGTAGTACGCCTGGAGGGCGGGTCAATGAGCAGTTCTTC
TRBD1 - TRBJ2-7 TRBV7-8 CASSLGGRGRDTYF TGTGCCAGCAGCTTAGGCGGTAGGGGGCGCGACACTTACTTC
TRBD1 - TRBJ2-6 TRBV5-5 CASSFVGQSSGANVLTF TGTGCCAGCAGCTTCGTGGGACAGAGCTCTGGGGCCAACGTCCTGACTTTC
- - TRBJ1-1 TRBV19 CASKGHSNTEAFF TGTGCCAGTAAGGGACACTCGAACACTGAAGCTTTCTTT
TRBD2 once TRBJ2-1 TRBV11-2 CASSYSAGGENEQFF TGTGCCAGCAGCTATAGTGCTGGGGGGGAAAATGAGCAGTTCTTC
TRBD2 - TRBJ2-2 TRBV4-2 CASSQDGSGGAFGELFF TGTGCCAGCAGCCAAGATGGAAGCGGGGGGGCCTTCGGGGAGCTGTTTTTT
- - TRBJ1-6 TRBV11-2 CASSSRQRLGSVHF TGTGCCAGCAGCTCACGGCAGAGGTTGGGTTCGGTCCACTTT
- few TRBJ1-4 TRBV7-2 CASSLVLNEKLFF TGTGCCAGCAGCTTAGTTCTGAATGAAAAACTGTTTTTT
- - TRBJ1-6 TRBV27 CASSPVDRRNSPLHF TGTGCCAGCAGTCCCGTCGACAGAAGGAATTCACCCCTCCACTTT
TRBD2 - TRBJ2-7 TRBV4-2 CASSWTAGGHYEQYF TGTGCCAGCAGCTGGACGGCGGGGGGCCACTACGAGCAGTACTTC
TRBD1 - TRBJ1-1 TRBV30 CACWDSSEWNTEAFF TGTGCCTGTTGGGACAGCTCAGAGTGGAACACTGAGGCTTTCTTT
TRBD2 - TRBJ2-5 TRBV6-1 CASSANLAGVLETQYF TGTGCCAGCAGTGCTAACTTAGCGGGAGTTTTAGAGACCCAGTACTTC
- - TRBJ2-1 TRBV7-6 CASSLARQGGVNEQFF TGTGCCAGCAGCTTAGCGCGGCAGGGGGGCGTCAATGAGCAGTTCTTC